This T cell receptor (beta chain) is from a study of blood T cell repertoires in COVID-19 (TCRdb year 2020). In the study overall: Samples covering the acute and convalescent phases of COVID-19 were provided by collaborators in the United States, Italy and Spain. Deeply sampled blood TCRbeta repertoires from subjects exposed to, actively infected with, or recovered from COVID-19 were included in the dataset. The material from the prospective study consisted of cDNA or gDNA derived from T cells, B-cell-depleted T cells, or PBMCs. Where available, HLA class I and class II types were obtained from metadata supplied by the sample provider rather than from assay-based typing. The repertoires were made available in a free public database intended to serve as a resource for research on the immune response to SARS-CoV-2. Sample metadata almost always included a de-identified subject ID, COVID-19 status, age in years and sex. Samples were obtained from the ongoing ImmuneRACE study (first 160 participants) and from over 1,000 subjects provided by 6 global collaborators. Results and caveats for the whole study, not just this receptor: The quantity of clinical and demographic metadata differed by source and by participant and was supplied without curation.

TCRbeta CDR3 regions were amplified from genomic DNA by means of the immunoSEQ Assay, a bias-controlled multiplex PCR. Concerning the study's data processing: The number of nucleated cells in each sample was estimated by amplification of reference gene primers within the assay. Sequence reads were collapsed and filtered to measure the absolute abundance of every unique TCRbeta CDR3 rearrangement. For each sample, productive Simpson clonality was calculated as the square root of Simpson's diversity index over productive rearrangements. TCRdb obtained this table from immuneACCESS and retained in-frame rearrangements with V and J assigned. These tables miss some clones; where compared with another copy, unresolved V genes account for less than half of the shortfall, and the remainder is unexplained. The V and J calls and the clone size are those of that table, but D and trimming were determined from the DNA. Counted in this sample were tens of thousands of clones; roughly 88% of them appeared once. The ten largest account for 1.5% to 2.5% of the sample.

Comment on this clone: There is no known antigen for this receptor. Base qualities are not at hand, and no much larger clone is one base apart.

Each collaborating institution followed its own protocols to collect whole blood in K2EDTA tubes. For TCRbeta analysis, collaborators shipped samples in one of three forms: frozen whole blood, isolated PBMCs, or DNA extracted from either of those sample types. The germline V end is reduced by 6 bases and the J end by 2 bases; junction bases left unmatched: 3. From the cysteine up to the phenylalanine, the CDR3 has a length of 14 residues. Of all the DNA, just the CDR3 is kept, 42 bases in frame from base 1. The germline V gene encodes CDR1 ENHRY and CDR2 SYGVKD. The sequence was obtained from a man aged 25 to 45 with acute or convalescent COVID-19. The sample was peripheral blood. The receptor chain draws on TRBV10-3 and TRBJ1-2; the central 10 bases match TRBD1. The sequenced DNA is TGTGCCATCAGAGGGGACAGGGGAAACTATGGCTACACCTTC. This yields the protein CAIRGDRGNYGYTF.